This TCR beta chain was sequenced for a study of T cells in Graves' hyperthyroidism and ophthalmopathy. Turning to the study itself: At the time of initial diagnosis and before any treatment, peripheral blood was collected.

This clonotype showed up just a few times. Its antigen remains unidentified. Overall study findings and caveats: Ophthalmopathy got predicted by the model a median roughly six months before its onset. Peripheral blood also featured most of the thyroid clonotypes expanded above 0.001.

Researchers took RNA transcripts and amplified the TCR beta CDR3 regions from them. HTBI primers were the set used in a first-round RT-PCR of the TCR CDR3. TCRdb independently ran MiXCR on the multiplex PCR reads; one entry per CDR3 protein. The sample carries about 700,000 distinct CDR3 sequences, approximately 14% recorded once. The study defined stable Graves' hyperthyroidism as no ophthalmopathy progression within 18 months. What was sequenced was blood. The TCR was taken from a woman between 18 and 30 years old with Graves' hyperthyroidism.

CDR3 sequence reads: CASSPNSRGYTF. Written as DNA, the CDR3 is TGCGCCAGCAGCCCTAATTCTAGGGGCTACACCTTC. The rearrangement joins TRBV5-1 to TRBJ1-2; the D is unclear. CDR3 length: 12 amino acids. Germline V gene sequence: CDR1 SGHRS, CDR2 YFSETQ. Trimming stripped 4 bases from V and 8 bases from J, with 12 bases between.